This TCR beta chain derives from a study of T cells in Graves' hyperthyroidism and ophthalmopathy. The CDR3 loop spans 15 amino acids. The germline gives CDR1 SNHLY, CDR2 FYNNEI. V lost 4 bases to trimming and J lost 4 bases; unmatched junction nucleotides: 6. This clonotype showed up just a few times. What it binds is not known. Using RNA transcripts as the source, TCR beta CDR3 regions were amplified. The study used the HTBI primer set for a first-round RT-PCR of the TCR CDR3. TCRdb redid the calling of the multiplex PCR reads with MiXCR, one entry per CDR3 protein. The table includes a few hundred thousand distinct CDR3 sequences, under 60% detected once. Findings of the study overall: Most expanded thyroid clonotypes above 0.001 also appeared in blood. Median prediction lead before ophthalmopathy onset was around 6.9 months with the model.

The chain has TRBV2 and TRBJ2-1, with TRBD1 matching over 8 bases. Sequencing was performed on peripheral blood or thyroid tissue (not recorded which). The origin of this receptor is a young woman with Graves' hyperthyroidism. CDR3: CASSGSTGGYNEQFF. The CDR3 DNA reads TGTGCCAGCAGTGGTTCAACAGGGGGTTACAATGAGCAGTTCTTC.